These 10 T cell receptor beta chains originate from one sample sequenced in a study of blood T cell repertoires in COVID-19. Using immunoSEQ multiplex PCR, the repertoire was profiled, and TCRdb retains in-frame clones only, with some absent. The sample includes about 76,000 clones, more than 75% of them seen just once. The sequencing sample was made of peripheral blood. Every receptor here comes from a man aged 55 to 70 with COVID-19, enrolled during active disease.

V gene TRBV6-1 combines with J gene TRBJ1-1, with D tentatively TRBD1 (6 bases). Germline CDR1 reads MNHNS; CDR2 reads SASEGT. This CDR3 has 14 residues. V was cut by 0 bases and J by 3 bases, with 8 bases left in between. The CDR3 loop is CASSEAGADTEAFF. In DNA, the CDR3 is TGTGCCAGCAGTGAAGCGGGGGCGGACACTGAAGCTTTCTTT.

The chain joins TRBV3-1 (or the pseudogene TRBV3-2) to TRBJ2-2; 10 bases are shared with TRBD1. This CDR3 is 16 amino acids long. Trimming cost V 4 bases and J 6 bases; bases outside gene matches: 8. CDR1 and CDR2 from the germline V gene are LGHDT and YNNKEL (reference sequence). The CDR3 protein is CASSPTGQGFPGELFF. The CDR3 DNA reads TGTGCCAGCAGCCCTACGGGACAGGGGTTTCCCGGGGAGCTGTTTTTT.

V gene TRBV5-5 combines with J gene TRBJ1-4; D may be TRBD1 (6 bases). The V gene lost 0 bases and the J gene lost 3 bases, with 9 bases spanning the gap. Germline V gene lookup returns CDR1 SGHKS and CDR2 YYEKEE (reference sequence). The CDR3 extends over 15 amino acids. The CDR3 nucleotides read TGTGCCAGCAGCTTGGGGACAGAACCTAATGAAAAACTGTTTTTT. Protein: CASSLGTEPNEKLFF.

V usage is TRBV30 and J usage is TRBJ2-2; TRBD2 is a possible D gene (6 bases). CDR1 and CDR2 from the germline V gene are GTSNPN and SVGIG (reference sequence). The CDR3 runs to 14 residues. The ends were cut back, 6 bases at V and 7 bases at J, with 18 bases in the middle. DNA for the CDR3: TGTGCCTGCCAACTAGCATCGACAGTCGGGGAGCTGTTTTTT. Protein: CACQLASTVGELFF.

V usage is TRBV20-1 and J usage is TRBJ2-7, with 7 bases matching TRBD1. The CDR3 has 11 amino acids. Per the germline V gene, CDR1 is DFQATT and CDR2 is SNEGSKA (reference sequence). The J segment lost 3 bases and the V segment lost 6 bases, leaving 2 bases of the junction unmatched. The CDR3 DNA follows: TGCAGTGCCAGACAGGGCTACGAGCAGTACTTC. This gives the protein CSARQGYEQYF.

This sequence joins TRBV2 and TRBJ2-7, with 13 bases identical to TRBD2. The CDR3 is made up of 16 amino acids. Losses at the gene ends were 5 bases for V and 2 bases for J; bases not matched to a gene: 6. CDR1 and CDR2 (germline): SNHLY, FYNNEI. The CDR3 DNA is TGTGCCAGCAGTACAACCGGGACTAGCGGGACCTACGAGCAGTACTTC. Protein: CASSTTGTSGTYEQYF. Supplemented by reference TRBV2 and TRBJ2-7, the full variable domain reads EPEVTQTPSHQVTQMGQEVILRCVPISNHLYFYWYRQILGQKVEFLVSFYNNEISEKSEIFDDQFSVERPDGSNFTLKIRSTKLEDSAMYFCASSTTGTSGTYEQYFGPGTRLTVT.

The gene calls are TRBV6-5 and TRBJ2-7; 7 bases fit TRBD1. Germline CDR1 reads MNHEY; CDR2 reads SVGAGI. The CDR3 totals 13 residues. J gave up 2 bases and V 6 bases, and 4 bases lay outside the gene matches. CDR3 loop: CASSRQGTYEQYF. CDR3 nucleotides: TGTGCCAGCAGCCGACAGGGCACCTACGAGCAGTACTTC.

The chain is built from TRBV28 and TRBJ1-1, with unresolved D. The germline V gene encodes CDR1 MDHEN and CDR2 SYDVKM. V lost 10 bases to trimming and J lost 8 bases, with 5 bases between them. CDR3 length equals 8 residues. CDR3 sequence (DNA): TGTGCCACCACAGAAGCTTTCTTT. This gives the protein CATTEAFF.

Details on this clone: An end of the junction does not agree with germline; a read error may underlie this. The chain couples TRBV30 to TRBJ2-7; 7 bases line up with TRBD1. Germline-derived CDR1 and CDR2 are GTSNPN and SVGIG (reference sequence). The CDR3 has 13 amino acids. CDR3: CAWNRQGHYVQYF. CDR3 nucleotides: TGTGCCTGGAATCGACAGGGCCATTACGTGCAGTACTTC.

The V call is TRBV7-3, the J call TRBJ2-1, with 7 bases aligning to TRBD2. This CDR3 spans 15 amino acids. The germline gives CDR1 SGHTA, CDR2 FQGTGA. Germline trimming cut 4 bases from V and 0 bases from J; bases unmatched to any gene: 3. This CDR3 is CASSSRGSSYNEQFF. The CDR3 DNA sequence: TGTGCCAGCAGCTCGCGGGGGAGCTCCTACAATGAGCAGTTCTTC.